This TCR beta chain was sequenced during a study of CD8+ T cells in alopecia areata. Study in general: Treated patients received oral tofacitinib, 5 to 10 mg twice daily. Severity of treated patients was scored by affected scalp percentage. Overall study findings and caveats: Among the top 100, expanded CD8+ clones were significantly decreased by tofacitinib, as was scalp clonality.

Treatment: oral pan-JAK inhibitor, 5-10 mg twice daily. Isolation of CD4+ and CD8+ T cells from PBMCs was achieved by sorting. RNA was isolated and reverse transcribed to cDNA, the sequencing template. Using immunoSEQ multiplex PCR, the repertoire was profiled, and TCRdb retains in-frame clones only, with some absent. The sample shows 200,000 to 250,000 clones, roughly 44% of them seen only once. This clone occurred a few times. What it recognizes is unknown. There are 17 residues in the CDR3. Deletions cut 0 bases from V and 2 bases from J, with 14 bases between. Looked up from germline, CDR1 is SGHAT and CDR2 is FQNNGV.

This specimen consisted of CD4+ T cells sorted from blood, obtained around week 36, from a patient treated with tofacitinib. The source of this sequence is a human donor with alopecia areata. The chain is built from TRBV11-2 and TRBJ2-4; no clear D. In nucleotides, the CDR3 is TGTGCCAGCAGCTTAGATGTCAGGATATCTTCCAAAAACATTCAGTACTTC. Translating gives CASSLDVRISSKNIQYF.